The 11 T cell receptor beta chains below all came from one sample that was sequenced in a study of shared clonotypes between healthy human individuals. In the naive CD8 group, cells lacked CD45RO and were positively selected for CCR7, so terminally differentiated effector memory CD45RA+ cells were left out. Some clones are missing from TCRdb's copy, which holds only in-frame ones; the method was immunoSEQ multiplex PCR. The sample lists about 610,000 clones; about 95% were seen once. Specimen: naive CD8+ T cells sorted from blood. These receptors were obtained from a woman aged 25 to 39 in good health.

V usage is TRBV28 and J usage is TRBJ1-2; D gene uncertain. This CDR3 is built from 18 residues. CDR1 and CDR2 from the germline V gene are MDHEN and SYDVKM. V was shortened by 5 bases and J by 0 bases, with 22 bases between the two germline ends. CDR3 DNA sequence: TGTGCCAGCAGTGCGGGTCGATCGATTTATACCCCTAACTATGGCTACACCTTC. Translating it yields CASSAGRSIYTPNYGYTF.

The rearrangement uses TRBV27 and TRBJ2-7, with 12 positions matching TRBD2. The CDR3 length is 16 residues. V lost 5 bases and J lost 4; bases outside the gene matches: 9. From germline, CDR1 is MNHEY and CDR2 SMNVEV (reference sequence). The DNA of the CDR3 is TGTGCCAGCAGTCCAGAGACTAGCGGGAGTCGATACGAGCAGTACTTC. This codes for CASSPETSGSRYEQYF.

The V and J genes are TRBV5-1 and TRBJ1-2, with 7 bases that match TRBD1. V lost 0 bases and J lost 4; bases outside the gene matches: 12. There are 17 residues in the CDR3. Germline V CDR1 and CDR2: SGHRS, YFSETQ. This CDR3 is CASSLGDRGGGLYGYTF. Written as DNA, the CDR3 is TGCGCCAGCAGCTTGGGGGACAGAGGAGGAGGGCTCTATGGCTACACCTTC.

The chain employs TRBV7-9 and TRBJ2-7; 8 nucleotides line up with TRBD1. This CDR3 contains 16 residues. Trimming took 3 bases from V and 1 from J; bases not matched to a gene: 8. Germline V gives CDR1 SEHNR, CDR2 FQNEAQ (reference sequence). The CDR3 bases are TGTGCCAGCAGCTTCCGTGGGGGACAGGTGTCCTACGAGCAGTACTTC. Translation: CASSFRGGQVSYEQYF. Full variable domain (rest looked up from reference TRBV7-9 and TRBJ2-7): DTGVSQNPRHKITKRGQNVTFRCDPISEHNRLYWYRQTLGQGPEFLTYFQNEAQLEKSRLLSDRFSAERPKGSFSTLEIQRTEQGDSAMYLCASSFRGGQVSYEQYFGPGTRLTVT.

The chain employs TRBV11-2 and TRBJ2-1, with 8 bases that match TRBD2. The V gene end was trimmed by 5 bases and the J gene end by 10 bases; junction bases not matched to a gene: 4. Germline assignment: CDR1 SGHAT and CDR2 FQNNGV. The CDR3 runs 12 residues. CDR3: CASSRRLAEQFF. The CDR3 DNA reads TGTGCCAGCAGCCGGCGACTAGCGGAGCAGTTCTTC.

The V gene is TRBV27, the J gene TRBJ1-5; D remains ambiguous. The germline V gene encodes CDR1 MNHEY and CDR2 SMNVEV (reference sequence). The V end was cut by 5 bases, the J end by 7 bases, with 18 bases between. The CDR3 extends over 15 amino acids. The CDR3 region is CASSPGAGSFQPQHF. The CDR3 DNA reads as TGTGCCAGCAGTCCCGGAGCAGGTAGCTTCCAGCCCCAGCATTTT.

V gene TRBV7-8 combines with J gene TRBJ2-1; a possible D gene is TRBD2 (5 bases). Germline CDR1 and CDR2: SGHVS and FQNEAQ. The CDR3 consists of 13 residues. Between the trimmed V and J ends, which lost 1 base and 7 bases, there was a span of 8 bases. The CDR3 sequence: CASSLEERNEQFF. CDR3 coding DNA: TGTGCCAGCAGCTTAGAGGAGCGGAATGAGCAGTTCTTC.

The genes are TRBV13 and TRBJ2-3; D not resolved. Between the trimmed V and J ends, which lost 1 base and 5 bases, there was a span of 4 bases. Germline CDR1 reads PRHDT; CDR2 reads FYEKMQ (reference sequence). The CDR3 contains 12 residues. In DNA, the CDR3 is TGTGCCAGCAGCTTAGTCCAAGATACGCAGTATTTT. It encodes CASSLVQDTQYF.

V and J are TRBV5-8 and TRBJ1-4; TRBD1 aligns across 7 bases. The CDR3 has 14 residues. Germline CDR1 reads SGHTS; CDR2 reads YDEGEE. Trimming at V came to 0 bases and at J to 8 bases, leaving 4 bases not matched to a gene. This CDR3 reads CASSLGQGEEKLFF. CDR3 DNA sequence: TGTGCCAGCAGCTTGGGACAGGGCGAGGAAAAACTGTTTTTT.

The chain is built from TRBV28 and TRBJ1-3; D is perhaps TRBD1 (6 bases). The CDR3 loop spans 17 amino acids. Germline CDR1 MDHEN, CDR2 SYDVKM. Trimming removed 4 bases from V and 8 bases from J, with 24 bases in between. Here the CDR3 reads CASSSQGTSGWGDTIYF. CDR3 DNA: TGTGCCAGCAGTTCGCAGGGGACTTCCGGTTGGGGGGACACCATATATTTT.

This chain joins TRBV7-9 and TRBJ2-5; TRBD1 is a possible D gene (5 bases). This CDR3 has 14 residues. Between the trimmed V and J ends, which lost 5 bases and 2 bases, there was a span of 12 bases. Germline V lookup: CDR1 SEHNR, CDR2 FQNEAQ (reference sequence). The CDR3 reads CASSRKTEQETQYF. The CDR3, as DNA: TGTGCCAGCAGCAGAAAGACAGAGCAAGAGACCCAGTACTTC.